A selection of T cell receptor beta chains follows, all from one sample in a study of blood T cell repertoires in COVID-19. Here immunoSEQ multiplex PCR was the method, and the copy in TCRdb shows in-frame clones only, minus some. The data contain about 140,000 clones, approximately 81% of them singletons. What was sequenced was peripheral blood. These TCRs come from a human donor in a cohort sampled during active COVID-19. Each CDR3 is given with its conserved first and last residue. D genes are given only for firm matches. Size is omitted from some rows. Given values are once, few, many or a class for expanded clones.

d_call clone_size j_call v_call cdr3_nt cdr3_aa
TRBD1 - TRBJ1-3 TRBV5-1 TGCGCCAGCAGCTTGACAGGGGAAAGTGGAAACACCATATATTTT CASSLTGESGNTIYF
- - TRBJ2-7 TRBV7-2 TGTGCCAGCAGCTTAGCTGGACAGAGCGAGTTC CASSLAGQSEF
TRBD2 - TRBJ2-7 TRBV11-2 TGTGCCAGCACCCGGGGGGGGGCCTACGAGCAGTACTTC CASTRGGAYEQYF
TRBD2 - TRBJ2-7 TRBV5-1 TGCGCCAGCAGCTTGGGCAGCGGGAGCCTCTACGAGCAGTACTTC CASSLGSGSLYEQYF
TRBD2 - TRBJ2-2 TRBV7-2 TGTGCCAGCGCGGGGGGAAACACCGGGGAGCTGTTTTTT CASAGGNTGELFF
- once TRBJ1-3 TRBV6-5 TGTGCCAGCAGTTACGAGGGAGCCAACTCTGGAAACACCATATATTTT CASSYEGANSGNTIYF
- - TRBJ1-2 TRBV30 TGTGCCTGTATTCCCGGACAGTGGGGCTATGGCTACACCTTC CACIPGQWGYGYTF
TRBD2 - TRBJ2-7 TRBV7-2 TGTGCCAGCAGCTTAGCAGCTAGCGGAACCTACGAGCAGTACTTC CASSLAASGTYEQYF
TRBD1 - TRBJ2-2 TRBV2 TGTGCCAGCAGAGGGACAGGGGATATGGCTAGAAGGCCCGGGGAGCTGTTTTTT CASRGTGDMARRPGELFF
- few TRBJ2-2 TRBV24-1 TGTGCCACCAGTGACCCTAACAGGTTCCACACCGGGGAGCTGTTTTTT CATSDPNRFHTGELFF
TRBD1 - TRBJ2-7 TRBV18 TGTGCCAGCTCACCCGGGACAGGGGGCAGGTACGAGCAGTACTTC CASSPGTGGRYEQYF
TRBD2 - TRBJ2-5 TRBV7-2 TGTGCCAGCAGCTTCCTAGCGGGAGCGGTGGAGACCCAGTACTTC CASSFLAGAVETQYF
- once TRBJ2-7 TRBV27 TGTGCCGGGTCCAGGGAATTAACCTACGAGCAGTACTTC CAGSRELTYEQYF
- - TRBJ2-1 TRBV24-1 TGTGCCACCAGTGATTTACAGAGCGGAGTCGTAAATGAGCAGTTCTTC CATSDLQSGVVNEQFF
TRBD1 few TRBJ2-1 TRBV7-9 TGTGCCAGCAGCATCCGCACAGGGGGCAGTGTGTTCTCCTACAATGAGCAGTTCTTC CASSIRTGGSVFSYNEQFF
- - TRBJ1-2 TRBV4-1 TGCGCCAGCAGCATCAGGGGTGGCTACACCTTC CASSIRGGYTF
- - TRBJ2-1 TRBV7-2 TGTGCCAGCAGCTTACCCCAGACAGCCAAGGAGTTCTTC CASSLPQTAKEFF
TRBD2 - TRBJ2-1 TRBV7-4 TGTGCCAGCAGCTTAGCGTCCCAGCGGGAGTTGCACTACAATGAGCAGTTCTTC CASSLASQRELHYNEQFF
- once TRBJ1-4 TRBV6-5 TGTGCCAGCAGTTACCGGGGTTACAGCCGCGATGAAAAACTGTTTTTT CASSYRGYSRDEKLFF
- few TRBJ2-3 TRBV4-1 TGCGCCAGCAGCCAAGATAATCAGCGTACGCAGTATTTT CASSQDNQRTQYF
TRBD2 - TRBJ2-7 TRBV7-8 TGTGCCAGCAGCTTAGGCGGGAGAGCCTACGAGCAGTACTTC CASSLGGRAYEQYF
TRBD1 few TRBJ2-7 TRBV19 TGTGCCAGTAGTATTGGGACAGGGGGCTCCTACGAGCAGTACTTC CASSIGTGGSYEQYF
- - TRBJ2-1 TRBV18 TGTGCCAGCTCACCACCCGGGACGGGAGATCGTGAGCAGTTCTTC CASSPPGTGDREQFF
- - TRBJ1-4 TRBV19 TGTGCCAGTAGTACCGCAGGGTTCCGTGAAAAACTGTTTTTT CASSTAGFREKLFF
TRBD2 - TRBJ2-5 TRBV3-1/TRBV3-2 TGTGCCAGCAGCCGACGGACTAGCGGGAGGGAGGAGACCCAGTACTTC CASSRRTSGREETQYF
- - TRBJ2-7 TRBV27 TGTGCCAGCAGGGAACAGATTTCCTCCTACGAGCAGTACTTC CASREQISSYEQYF
- once TRBJ2-5 TRBV3-1/TRBV3-2 TGTGCCAGCAGCCCTCAGACTCCTCCCGTATGTTACTTC CASSPQTPPVCYF
TRBD2 - TRBJ2-5 TRBV7-3 TGTGCCAGCAGCGCCCTAGCGGGGGGGATAGAGACCCAGTACTTC CASSALAGGIETQYF
- - TRBJ2-7 TRBV18 TGTGCCAGCTCCCCGAAGTCGGAGGGGTGGGACGAGCAGTACTTC CASSPKSEGWDEQYF
- - TRBJ1-5 TRBV27 TGTGCCAGCAGTCCCCTACCCCTTTCGGGTCAGCCCCAGCATTTT CASSPLPLSGQPQHF
TRBD2 - TRBJ2-2 TRBV3-1/TRBV3-2 TGTGCCAGCAGCCAATCCGGGAGGGGGGGCACCGGGGAGCTGTTTTTT CASSQSGRGGTGELFF
TRBD1 - TRBJ2-7 TRBV3-1/TRBV3-2 TGTGCCAGCAGCCAGGCAGGGACAGGCTACGAGCAGTACTTC CASSQAGTGYEQYF
TRBD2 - TRBJ2-1 TRBV18 TGTGCCAGCTCACGGACTAGCGGGAGTAGGGGTGAGCAGTTCTTC CASSRTSGSRGEQFF
- - TRBJ1-4 TRBV5-1 TGCGCCAGCAGCAGTTCGACACCTAATGAAAAACTGTTTTTT CASSSSTPNEKLFF
TRBD2 - TRBJ2-2 TRBV25-1 TGTGCCAGCAAGGAAGCGGGAACGAACACCGGGGAGCTGTTTTTT CASKEAGTNTGELFF
TRBD2 - TRBJ2-5 TRBV2 TGTGCCAGCAGCGTGGGGCGGGAGGTTGAGACCCAGTACTTC CASSVGREVETQYF
- - TRBJ2-7 TRBV18 TGTGCCAGCTCACCGGACAGATCCTACGAGCAGTACTTC CASSPDRSYEQYF
TRBD1 - TRBJ1-2 TRBV18 TGTGCCAGCTCACCCGGGGCAGGGGGCCTCTATGGCTACACCTTC CASSPGAGGLYGYTF
- few TRBJ2-7 TRBV29-1 TGCAGCGTTGGGTTTCGGGCCTACGAGCAGTACTTC CSVGFRAYEQYF
TRBD2 - TRBJ2-3 TRBV10-3 TGTGCCATCAGTTATAGCGGGAGTACTGATACGCAGTATTTT CAISYSGSTDTQYF
TRBD1 once TRBJ1-1 TRBV7-9 TGTGCCAGCAGAACAGGGGGGGCAGTGAACACTGAAGCTTTCTTT CASRTGGAVNTEAFF
TRBD1 - TRBJ2-1 TRBV25-1 TGTGCCAGCAGTATCCGGGACAGGGATTTTGGTGAGCAGTTCTTC CASSIRDRDFGEQFF
TRBD1 - TRBJ2-5 TRBV5-1 TGCGCCAGCAGCTTGAATACAGGGGGCGCAGAGACCCAGTACTTC CASSLNTGGAETQYF
- - TRBJ1-1 TRBV5-1 TGCGCCAGCAGCTTGTTGGGGGGAAGCACTGAAGCTTTCTTT CASSLLGGSTEAFF
- - TRBJ2-3 TRBV9 TGTGCCAGCAGCGTTGGGACTCTTAGCACAGATACGCAGTATTTT CASSVGTLSTDTQYF
TRBD2 few TRBJ2-7 TRBV2 TGTGCCAGCAGCGGGACTAGCTTTAACCCTCCCTACGAGCAGTACTTC CASSGTSFNPPYEQYF
- few TRBJ1-1 TRBV5-4 TGTGCCAGCAGCTTGGACCAACAGAACACTGAAGCTTTCTTT CASSLDQQNTEAFF
TRBD2 - TRBJ2-3 TRBV5-4 TGTGCCAGCAGCCCGAGACTAGCGGGAGGGCATGATACGCAGTATTTT CASSPRLAGGHDTQYF
TRBD1 - TRBJ2-3 TRBV4-2 TGTGCCAGCAGCCAAGCCTTCGGGACAGGGTCAGATACGCAGTATTTT CASSQAFGTGSDTQYF
- few TRBJ2-7 TRBV14 TGTGCCAGCAGCCAAGATCTGGGACTCGAGCAGTACTTC CASSQDLGLEQYF
- - TRBJ2-7 TRBV16 TGTGCCAGCAGCCCCCGTGAGTACGAGCAGTACTTC CASSPREYEQYF
- - TRBJ1-1 TRBV6-5 TGTGCCAGCAGTTACAAGGGGGTCGCCACTGAAGCTTTCTTT CASSYKGVATEAFF
TRBD1 - TRBJ1-4 TRBV9 TGTGCCAGCAGCGTCCGGGACAGGGGGCTGAGGGGTGAAAAACTGTTTTTT CASSVRDRGLRGEKLFF
TRBD2 - TRBJ2-2 TRBV6-5 TGTGCCAGCAGGCCGGGACTAGCGGGAACCGGGGAGCTGTTTTTT CASRPGLAGTGELFF
- - TRBJ2-7 TRBV6-5 TGTGCCTGGTTAGCAAGGCACGAGCAGTACTTC CAWLARHEQYF
- - TRBJ1-2 TRBV6-5 TGTGCCAGCACCCCAGCGGGGAACTATGGCTACACCTTC CASTPAGNYGYTF
TRBD2 - TRBJ2-1 TRBV27 TGTGCCAGCAGCCCGACTAGCGGGAGGGTCGGAATCCATGAGCAGTTCTTC CASSPTSGRVGIHEQFF
TRBD1 - TRBJ1-5 TRBV3-1/TRBV3-2 TGTGCCAGCAGCCCAGACAGGGGGATAGGGCAGCCCCAGCATTTT CASSPDRGIGQPQHF
TRBD1 - TRBJ2-7 TRBV29-1 TGCAGCACTCCGGGACAGGGTGACGAGCAGTACTTC CSTPGQGDEQYF